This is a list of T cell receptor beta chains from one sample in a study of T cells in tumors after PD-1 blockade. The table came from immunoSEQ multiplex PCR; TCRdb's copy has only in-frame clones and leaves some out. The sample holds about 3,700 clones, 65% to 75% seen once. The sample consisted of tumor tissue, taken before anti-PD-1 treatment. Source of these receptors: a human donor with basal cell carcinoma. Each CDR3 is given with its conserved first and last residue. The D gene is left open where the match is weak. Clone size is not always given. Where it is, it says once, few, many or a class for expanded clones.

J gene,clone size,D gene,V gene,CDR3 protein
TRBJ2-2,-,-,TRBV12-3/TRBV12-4,CASSRLAGELFF
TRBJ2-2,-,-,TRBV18,CASSRGEQATGELFF
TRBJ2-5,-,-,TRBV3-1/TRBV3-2,CASSQGGSSETQYF
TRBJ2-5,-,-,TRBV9,CASSVARNWGETQYF
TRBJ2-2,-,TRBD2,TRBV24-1,CATAPSGWGANTGELFF
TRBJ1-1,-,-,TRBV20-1,CSASRNTEAFF
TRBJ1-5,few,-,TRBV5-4,CASSLGSNQPQHF
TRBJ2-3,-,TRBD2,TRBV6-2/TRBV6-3,CASSTGLADLDTQYF
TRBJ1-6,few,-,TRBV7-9,CASSLGAGGTSPLHF
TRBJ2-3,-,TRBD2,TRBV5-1,CASSLGLAGGQNTQYF
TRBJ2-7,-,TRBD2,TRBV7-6,CASSPSSGSYEQYF
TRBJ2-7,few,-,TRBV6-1,CASSEVGVGYF
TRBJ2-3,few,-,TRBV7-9,CATLTPGPGPVGTQYF
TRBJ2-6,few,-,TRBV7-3,CASSSAGISGANVLTF
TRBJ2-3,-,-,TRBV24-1,CATSVGGFAQYF
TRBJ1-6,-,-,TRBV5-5,CASSLDYNSPLHF
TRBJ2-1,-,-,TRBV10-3,CAISAPLNEQFF
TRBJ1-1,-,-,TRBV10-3,CAINTRSDTEAFF
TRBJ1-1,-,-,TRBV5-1,CASSLMEDTEAFF
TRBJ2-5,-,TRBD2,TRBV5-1,CASSLWPSGDQNRETQYF
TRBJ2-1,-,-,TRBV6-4,CASSDRQSSTHNEQFF
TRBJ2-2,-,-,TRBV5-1,CASSLWPPGRQNTGELFF
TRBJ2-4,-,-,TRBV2,CASAGAKNIQYF
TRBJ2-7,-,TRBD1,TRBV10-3,CAIRSDRDSYEQYF